The entry below describes one T cell receptor (beta chain). Here immunoSEQ multiplex PCR was the method, and the copy in TCRdb shows in-frame clones only, minus some. The table lists about 50,000 clones, about 80% of them singletons, with more than 3% in the top ten. These data originate in a study of PD-L1 blockade in urothelial cancer. Time point defined: pretreatment peripheral blood. Germline CDR1 reads SNHLY; CDR2 reads FYNNEI. V lost 3 bases to trimming and J lost 1 base, with 4 bases between them. This CDR3 region has 13 residues. Sequencing used PBMCs, obtained around atezolizumab (anti-PD-L1) treatment. This clonotype originated in a man aged 65-85 years with urothelial cancer. The chain joins TRBV2 to TRBJ1-5; D remains unclear. The chain's CDR3 is CASSDRSNQPQHF. The CDR3, as DNA: TGTGCCAGCAGTGACAGGAGCAATCAGCCCCAGCATTTT.